At least ten counts were recorded for the clone carrying this T cell receptor beta chain. The antigen is undetermined. Amplified regions were TCR beta CDR3 sequences from RNA transcripts. Using the HTBI primer set, a first-round RT-PCR was run on the TCR CDR3. MiXCR was run by TCRdb on the multiplex PCR reads, yielding one entry per CDR3 protein. The table has more than 450,000 distinct CDR3 sequences, around 20% seen once. This entry belongs to a study of T cells in Graves' hyperthyroidism and ophthalmopathy. Study-wide findings and caveats: Among clonotypes expanded in thyroid above 0.001, most were also found in blood.

A patient was excluded if there was uncontrolled infection, other autoimmune disease, pregnancy or lactation. What was sequenced was blood. The origin of this receptor is a man aged 35 to 55 with Graves' ophthalmopathy.

The CDR3 DNA is TGTGCCAGCAGCGTAGCGGCGGTCCACAATGAGCAGTTCTTC. Its protein product is CASSVAAVHNEQFF. V and J are TRBV9 and TRBJ2-1; D is uncertain. Trimming left V 0 bases short and J 5 bases short, with 9 bases between. Germline V gene lookup returns CDR1 SGDLS and CDR2 YYNGEE. The CDR3 covers 14 residues.